This T cell receptor beta chain was identified during a study of cytomegalovirus exposure and HLA in healthy donors. Primers: 60 Vbeta forward and 13 Jbeta reverse. Profiling relied on immunoSEQ multiplex PCR, and the TCRdb table lists in-frame clones only, not all of them. Of around 140,000 clones in the sample, approximately 75% were seen once. This clone was found a few times. Germline CDR1 SNHLY, CDR2 FYNNEI. CDR3 length: 15 residues. The J segment lost 9 bases and the V segment lost 0 bases, leaving 4 bases of the junction unmatched. Sequencing was done on a sample of PBMCs. This chain links TRBV2 with TRBJ2-7; 14 bases are a match to TRBD2. This TCR derives from a male donor in good health and CMV-seronegative. The CDR3: CASSEARLAGGLQYF. The CDR3 nucleotides are TGTGCCAGCAGTGAAGCCAGACTAGCGGGGGGGCTGCAGTACTTC.